This TCR beta chain originates from a study of CD8+CD57+ T cells in acquired aplastic anemia. This clonotype was observed a single time. It was patients with CD8+CD57+ cell expansion by flow cytometry who were chosen for sequencing. Profiling of TCR beta VDJ combinations and CDR3 sequences used genomic DNA as template. TCRdb independently ran MiXCR on the reads; one entry per CDR3 protein. The repertoire holds 180,000 or so distinct CDR3 sequences, with less than 60% as singletons. V lost 1 base and J lost 5; bases outside the gene matches: 1. The CDR3 is 14 residues long. Germline lookup yields CDR1 SGHVS and CDR2 FQNEAQ.

The rearrangement links TRBV7-8 to TRBJ1-1; TRBD1 agrees at 10 bases. Sequenced: sorted CD4+, CD8+, or CD8+CD57+ T cells (not recorded which) from PBMCs. The sequence was collected from a human donor with aplastic anemia. Here the CDR3 reads CASSLGDRGTEAFF. CDR3 in DNA: TGTGCCAGCAGCTTAGGGGACAGGGGAACTGAAGCTTTCTTT.